This TCR beta chain emerged from a study of identical twins' blood T cells. Study in general: Around 53 million reads covered about 6 alpha-chain and about 6 beta-chain libraries. Points from the study as a whole: Shared environment remains a possible cause of twin similarity.

The germline V gene encodes CDR1 SNHLY and CDR2 FYNNEI. V shed 7 bases and J 4 bases; nucleotides not matched to a gene: 11. This CDR3 spans 15 amino acids. On this clonotype itself: Its antigen is as yet unknown.

TCR cDNA libraries came from RNA via a modified published protocol. TCRdb re-called the 5' RACE reads through MiXCR, storing one row per CDR3 protein. The sample holds a few hundred thousand distinct CDR3 sequences, 28% seen once. The chain joins TRBV2 to TRBJ1-1; TRBD1 agrees at 8 bases. The TCR comes from a woman aged 18 to 55 in good health. The sample was PBMCs. The CDR3 nucleotides are TGTGCCAGCAACGCCCCACAGGGGGGGAGCACTGAAGCTTTCTTT. Protein sequence: CASNAPQGGSTEAFF.